What follows is one T cell receptor (beta chain) and its context. Its specificity is not known. Trimming shortened V by 5 bases and J by 0 bases, and 11 bases separated the two germline ends. CDR1 and CDR2 from the germline V gene are SGHVS and FQNEAQ. The CDR3 is 14 residues long. This record comes from a study of OX40 agonist ivuxolimab in advanced cancers. Overall study findings and caveats: At doses 0.1 to 3.0 mg/kg, CD4+ and CD8+ clones expanded.

Sequencing was performed with immunoSEQ multiplex PCR; in TCRdb, only in-frame clones are kept and a portion is missing. There are about 89,000 clones in the sample; roughly 88% occur only once, and more than 0.25% lies in the top ten. V gene TRBV7-8 combines with J gene TRBJ2-7, with a possible D match to TRBD1 (6 bases). Sequencing was performed on CD4+ or CD8+ T cells sorted from blood, taken in a trial of the OX40 agonist ivuxolimab. The TCR was taken from an adult with an advanced solid tumor such as melanoma, head and neck, liver or kidney cancer. This chain's CDR3 is CASSPWTASYEQYF. Here the CDR3 DNA reads TGTGCCAGCAGCCCTTGGACAGCCTCCTACGAGCAGTACTTC.